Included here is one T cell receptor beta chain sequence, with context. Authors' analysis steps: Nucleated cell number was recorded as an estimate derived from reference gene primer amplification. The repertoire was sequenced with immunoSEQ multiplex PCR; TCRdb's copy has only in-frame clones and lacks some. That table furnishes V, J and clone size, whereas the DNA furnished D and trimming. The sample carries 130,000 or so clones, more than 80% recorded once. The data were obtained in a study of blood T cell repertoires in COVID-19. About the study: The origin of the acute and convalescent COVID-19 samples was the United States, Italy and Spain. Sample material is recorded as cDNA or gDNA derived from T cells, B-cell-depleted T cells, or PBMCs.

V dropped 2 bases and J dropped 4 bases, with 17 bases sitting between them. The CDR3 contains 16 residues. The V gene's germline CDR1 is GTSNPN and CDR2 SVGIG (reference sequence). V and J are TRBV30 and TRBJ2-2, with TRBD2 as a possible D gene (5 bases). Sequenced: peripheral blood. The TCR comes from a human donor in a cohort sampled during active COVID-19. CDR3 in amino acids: CAWSWETAAGTGELFF. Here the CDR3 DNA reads TGTGCCTGGAGTTGGGAGACTGCCGCCGGCACCGGGGAGCTGTTTTTT. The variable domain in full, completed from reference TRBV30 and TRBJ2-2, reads SQTIHQWPATLVQPVGSPLSLECTVEGTSNPNLYWYRQAAGRGLQLLFYSVGIGQISSEVPQNLSASRPQDRQFILSSKKLLLSDSGFYLCAWSWETAAGTGELFFGEGSRLTVL.